These T cell receptor beta chains were read from a single sample in a study of T cell repertoires in cytomegalovirus infection. TCRdb reprocessed the reads with MiXCR, giving one entry per CDR3 protein. The sample holds around 200,000 distinct CDR3 sequences, about 18% seen once. Input material: CD8+ T cells from PBMCs. These receptors were taken from a human donor in good health (CMV status not recorded). Some clones in this sample may be carry-over from other donors' samples. Each CDR3 is given with its conserved first and last residue. Fields, in order: CDR3 length, clone size, J gene, V gene, D gene, CDR3 protein, CDR3 DNA. The D gene is left open where the match is weak. The size field is filled for only some rows; it gives once, few, many or a size class.

11 few TRBJ1-2 TRBV20-1 . CSARKGDGYTF TGCAGTGCTAGAAAGGGCGATGGCTACACCTTC
12 . TRBJ1-1 TRBV7-9 . CASSLGEGEAFF TGTGCCAGCAGCTTGGGTGAGGGTGAAGCTTTCTTT
17 few TRBJ1-6 TRBV4-2 . CASSQELGDDYNSPLHF TGTGCCAGCAGCCAAGAGCTCGGAGATGACTATAATTCACCCCTCCACTTT
14 few TRBJ1-1 TRBV7-2 . CASSPLGGWTEAFF TGTGCCAGCAGCCCCCTGGGCGGATGGACTGAAGCTTTCTTT
17 . TRBJ2-1 TRBV4-1 TRBD2 CASSLPTSGGLNNEQFF TGCGCCAGCAGCCTCCCGACTAGCGGGGGGCTAAACAATGAGCAGTTCTTC
16 once TRBJ1-2 TRBV7-9 . CASSLESVGGHDGYTF TGTGCCAGCAGCTTAGAGTCGGTAGGTGGGCACGATGGCTACACCTTC
17 few TRBJ1-5 TRBV28 . CASSPLPGPGGNQPQHF TGTGCCAGCAGTCCCCTCCCGGGACCGGGAGGAAATCAGCCCCAGCATTTT
15 . TRBJ2-3 TRBV7-2 . CAGSLATLSTDTQYF TGTGCCGGCAGCTTAGCAACCCTAAGCACAGATACGCAGTATTTT
14 few TRBJ2-3 TRBV7-6 TRBD1 CASSLTGPDDTQYF TGTGCCAGCAGCTTGACAGGGCCCGACGATACGCAGTATTTT
15 . TRBJ1-5 TRBV6-5 . CASSSHQGSNQPQHF TGTGCCAGCAGTTCTCACCAGGGGAGCAATCAGCCCCAGCATTTT
12 few TRBJ1-1 TRBV7-9 . CASSFGASTAFF TGTGCCAGCAGCTTCGGCGCGTCGACAGCTTTCTTT
13 many TRBJ1-2 TRBV6-5 . CASRVDGEYGYTF TGTGCCAGCAGAGTCGACGGGGAATATGGCTACACCTTC
14 . TRBJ2-5 TRBV7-9 TRBD1 CASSSDRSQETQYF TGTGCCAGCAGCTCGGACAGGTCACAAGAGACCCAGTACTTC
15 many TRBJ1-6 TRBV7-2 . CASRFTRDGHSPLHF TGTGCCAGCAGGTTCACCCGGGACGGCCATTCACCCCTCCACTTT
15 few TRBJ2-5 TRBV7-9 TRBD1 CASSARTGGSETQYF TGTGCCAGCAGCGCCCGGACAGGGGGAAGTGAGACCCAGTACTTC
12 . TRBJ2-4 TRBV11-3 . CASSSHGNIQYF TGTGCCAGCAGCTCGCACGGGAACATTCAGTACTTC
13 . TRBJ2-1 TRBV4-3 . CASSQELGYEQFF TGCGCCAGCAGCCAAGAATTGGGTTATGAGCAGTTCTTC
14 . TRBJ1-2 TRBV7-2 TRBD1 CASSPRDRGIGYTF TGTGCCAGCAGCCCTCGGGACAGGGGGATTGGCTACACCTTC